One T cell receptor (beta chain) is described in this entry. Its binding antigen is unknown. Base qualities are not provided; no much larger clone lies one nucleotide away. The same CDR3 also results from other DNA sequences found in this sample. V is cut by 5 bases and J by 1 base, and the space between the germline ends is 8 bases. The germline V gene sets CDR1 to SGHTA and CDR2 to FQGTGA. The CDR3 spans 13 residues, from the cysteine through the phenylalanine. The DNA shown is the 39-base CDR3, in frame from base 1. Using the deep immunoSEQ assay, TCR CDR3 regions were amplified from genomic DNA by multiplex PCR. Extracted genomic DNA from each cell subset was distributed evenly across all wells of several immunoSEQ 96-well plates, and each plate was treated as a replicate. For sorted subsets, around 0.2 ug of genomic DNA, equivalent to some 30,000 T cell genomes, went into each replicate PCR. The purified libraries were quantified using a Qubit 3.0 fluorometer, sized with a Bioanalyzer 2100, and then quantified again using the KAPA Library Quantification kit. Every immunoSEQ 96-well plate was sequenced on a dedicated single-read 150-cycle Illumina NextSeq 550 flow cell. In the authors' own workflow: The immunoSEQ output contained only junctional sequences without quality scores, so filtering could not match that applied to full-length reads. Sequences were annotated with PyIR, a Python wrapper for IgBLAST v1.9, using IMGT germline references to assign V/J genes and CDR3. Any read was removed if the V/J assignment was weak (E-value above 1e-6), the CDR3 was missing, or the read contained stop codons, out-of-frame junctions, or ambiguous translated residues. V3J clonotypes were defined as sequences sharing an identical inferred V gene, J gene, and CDR3 amino acid sequence. To compute the percentage overlap between repertoires, the number of shared unique clonotypes was divided by the size of the smaller repertoire. Three approaches were used to assess repertoire richness: RTK rarefaction, the Chao1 estimator, and Recon v2.1 estimates of unobserved clonotypes. Generation probabilities for all TCRbeta clonotypes obtained by the gDNA method from four donors were computed using OLGA. TCRdb retrieved this table from immuneACCESS and kept in-frame rearrangements only. Not all clones are present; in checked studies, unresolved V genes account for under half, and no reason is known for the remainder. D and trimming come from the DNA, and the V and J calls and clone size come from that table. The sample table contains around 1.5 million clones; only one count was recorded for around 98% of them. The top ten clones comprise roughly 0.42% of the sample.

The sample originates from a study of shared clonotypes between healthy human individuals (dated by TCRdb to about 2020). Background for the entire study: The cohort comprised a couple of women and a few men aged 18 to 49 years. For each donor, three plates each were used for CD4 naive and CD4 memory, two plates were used for CD8 naive, and one plate was used for CD8 memory. Leukapheresis yielded between about 0.85 and 10 billion PBMCs per donor. To increase sequencing depth and limit assay-specific biases, different laboratories used diverse techniques to prepare libraries and sequence TCR repertoires. To estimate repertoire size and how much clonotype sharing occurs between individuals, the study deeply sequenced the blood TCR repertoires of several healthy adults.

Beyond this particular receptor, the publication reports: The genetic and exposure-history diversity represented was limited by the small number of donors. Naive subsets generally had larger estimated clonotype richness than memory subsets did. Compared with non-shared clonotypes, the clonotypes found in all four sorted-subset donors had higher generation probabilities. Sampling was limited to blood, and TCR repertoires in tissue likely differ from TCR repertoires in blood. Pairwise subsampling led to the expectation that sequencing depth would affect the degree of clonotype sharing among donors. Across several donors, about 5.2% of naive CD4, 3.5% of naive CD8, about 2% of memory CD4, and under 0.45% of memory CD8 clonotypes were shared. Incomplete sequencing was indicated by rarefaction of sorted-subset datasets, despite the large sequencing depth.

Donors were healthy HIV-negative adults with no recently reported acute infections or vaccinations. Every donor was a Caucasian adult residing in Nashville, Tennessee, USA. Magnetic negative selection was used to enrich CD4+ T cells, after which naive cells were positively selected on CD45RA and the negative fraction became the memory subset. Blood was collected by leukapheresis, and PBMCs were isolated by Ficoll-Histopaque density gradient centrifugation and then cryopreserved in liquid nitrogen vapor phase. Purity and quantity of every magnetically sorted T cell population were checked by analytical flow cytometry. Genomic DNA was isolated from each sorted fraction and quantified by UV absorbance on a Nanodrop 2000c.

The receptor was isolated from a man aged 25-45 years in good health. The sample comprised naive CD4+ T cells sorted from blood. The cell subset or site label on this specimen signifies: CD45RA+ positively selected. Rearrangement joined TRBV7-3 to TRBJ2-5; a confident D gene designation cannot be given. The nucleotide sequence is given as TGTGCCAGCAGCCGAGGATCCCAAGAGACCCAGTACTTC. This is translated as CASSRGSQETQYF.